This T cell receptor beta chain was sequenced for a study of blood T cells in healthy people across ages. Study-wide results and caveats: In the absence of known donor CMV status, changes in expanded clonotypes were possibly confounded.

The germline gives CDR1 SNHLY, CDR2 FYNNEI. The ends lost 2 bases at V and 4 bases at J; junction bases unmatched: 7. The CDR3 runs to 15 residues. This clonotype appeared a few times. Its antigen is unidentified. A J-beta primer mix and a sample-barcoded 5' primer were used in a second PCR of roughly 6 to 12 cycles. Template switching added a 12-random-nucleotide identifier to every cDNA molecule. Each sample provided no less than 2.5 million CDR3-containing paired-end reads. TCRdb reanalysed the 5' RACE reads using MiXCR and keeps one entry per CDR3 protein. The table has approximately 600,000 distinct CDR3 sequences, under 65% seen once.

The sequenced sample was blood. This clonotype was obtained from a man aged 55 to 70 in good health. The chain couples TRBV2 to TRBJ2-5; 7 nucleotides match TRBD1. CDR3 bases: TGTGCCAGCAGTGAACAAGGACAGGCCGCAGAGACCCAGTACTTC. Protein: CASSEQGQAAETQYF.